One T cell receptor beta chain is described in this entry. The clone's antigen remains unknown. No quality values exist for individual bases; no much larger clone is one base distant. This sample is part of a study of blood T cell repertoires in COVID-19 (dated by TCRdb to about 2020). Regarding the research as a whole: Collaborator samples came from the United States, Italy and Spain and covered acute and convalescent phases of COVID-19. The material from the prospective study consisted of cDNA or gDNA derived from T cells, B-cell-depleted T cells, or PBMCs. The repertoires were released in a freely available public database meant as a resource for research on the immune response to SARS-CoV-2. Subjects who had been exposed to COVID-19, were actively infected with it, or had recovered from it provided the deeply sampled blood TCRbeta repertoires that made up the dataset. A de-identified subject ID, COVID-19 status, age in years and sex were almost always included in the sample metadata. Where HLA class I and class II types were available, the types were taken from metadata supplied by the sample provider, not from assay-based typing. Samples came from the ongoing ImmuneRACE study (first 160 participants) plus 1,254 subjects from 6 global collaborators.

From its cysteine to its phenylalanine, the CDR3 spans 16 amino acids. Only CDR3 DNA remains: 48 bases, in frame from the first base. The germline V gene specifies MNHNS as CDR1 and SASEGT as CDR2. Trimming takes 4 bases off V and 5 bases off J; junction bases not matched to a gene: 13. What the work shows at the level of the full study, not this receptor alone: Clinical and demographic metadata were provided uncurated, with the amount varying by source and participant.

TCRbeta CDR3 regions were amplified from genomic DNA using the immunoSEQ Assay, a bias-controlled multiplex PCR. For the original study's pipeline: The number of nucleated cells in each sample was estimated by amplification of reference gene primers within the assay. To quantify the absolute abundance of each unique TCRbeta CDR3 rearrangement, sequence reads were collapsed and filtered. For each sample, productive Simpson clonality was calculated as the square root of Simpson's diversity index over productive rearrangements. TCRdb took this table from immuneACCESS and kept in-frame rearrangements with V and J called. Such tables lack part of the clones; where checked against another copy, unresolved V genes explain under half of the gap, and the rest is unexplained. For V, J and clone size, that table is used; D and trimming come from the DNA. This sample has 400,000 to 550,000 clones in its table, and roughly 90% of those were observed once. The ten largest make up around 4.4% of the sample.

The collaborating institutions used their own protocols to collect whole blood in K2EDTA tubes. For TCRbeta analysis, collaborators shipped samples as frozen whole blood, isolated PBMCs, or DNA extracted from either of those sample types. The rearranged chain carries TRBV6-1 and TRBJ2-5; TRBD2 lines up with 7 middle nucleotides. The clonotype originates from a woman aged 25 to 39 with acute or convalescent COVID-19. Sample: peripheral blood. The DNA reads TGTGCCAGCAGTGGGAGTCATGCTCAGCGGGGTGAGACCCAGTACTTC. Its amino acids are CASSGSHAQRGETQYF.